A selection of T cell receptor beta chains follows, all from one sample in a study of T cell responses to AZD1222 COVID-19 vaccine. Assay used: immunoSEQ multiplex PCR; TCRdb lists only in-frame clones, some missing. Of some 150,000 clones listed, under 95% are singletons. Sequenced here: peripheral blood, sampled on day 0 of AZD1222 vaccination. These receptors were taken from an adult in good health. Each CDR3 is given with its conserved first and last residue. The order of the fields is D gene, J gene, clone size, V gene, CDR3 DNA, CDR3 protein. The D gene is left open where the match is weak. Clone size, where shown, is once, few, many, or a class for clones that have expanded.

>TRBD2|TRBJ2-2|.|TRBV7-2
TGTGCCAGCAGCTTAAGCGGGAGGGCCTCCGGGGAGCTGTTTTTT
CASSLSGRASGELFF
>.|TRBJ2-7|.|TRBV10-1
TGCGCCAGCAGTGAGGACCGTCCCTACGAGCAGTACTTC
CASSEDRPYEQYF
>.|TRBJ2-7|.|TRBV11-2
TGTGCCAGCAGCTTAAGGCCAGGCCTCTACGAGCAGTACTTC
CASSLRPGLYEQYF
>.|TRBJ2-2|.|TRBV7-8
TGTGCCAGCAGCCCTCAGTGGATCGGGGAGCTGTTTTTT
CASSPQWIGELFF
>.|TRBJ2-5|.|TRBV5-6
TGTGCCAGCAGCCCCCCCCAGGGCGCCCAGTACTTC
CASSPPQGAQYF
>TRBD2|TRBJ2-3|.|TRBV28
TGTGCCAGCACCACCCCCACGAGCGGGAGGGCGGATACGCAGTATTTT
CASTTPTSGRADTQYF
>.|TRBJ2-5|.|TRBV18
TGTGCCAGCTCCCCCTATCCCCTGCGGGAGACCCAGTACTTC
CASSPYPLRETQYF
>TRBD1|TRBJ2-7|.|TRBV30
TGTGCCTGGAGTAGGGGGCCCTACGAGCAGTACTTC
CAWSRGPYEQYF
>TRBD2|TRBJ2-1|once|TRBV7-2
TGTGCCAGCAGCTTGGGAGCGGGAGTCAATGAGCGGCAGTTCTTC
CASSLGAGVNERQFF
>TRBD2|TRBJ2-1|.|TRBV28
TGTGCCAGCAGTCGCCCAGCGGGGCTAAGCTCCTACAATGAGCAGTTCTTC
CASSRPAGLSSYNEQFF
>TRBD1|TRBJ1-6|.|TRBV19
TGTGCCAGTAGTGCCGGACAGGGTTCACCCCTCCACTTT
CASSAGQGSPLHF
>.|TRBJ1-1|.|TRBV18
TGTGCCAGCTCACCGACGAACACTGAAGCTTTCTTT
CASSPTNTEAFF
>.|TRBJ2-7|.|TRBV18
TGTGCCAGCTCACTCGGGAATAACTACGAGCAGTACTTC
CASSLGNNYEQYF
>TRBD2|TRBJ2-5|.|TRBV3-1/TRBV3-2
TGTGCCAGCAGCCAAAGGCTAGCGGGAGGGCCGGAAGAGACCCAGTACTTC
CASSQRLAGGPEETQYF
>TRBD2|TRBJ2-1|.|TRBV15
TGTGCCACCAGCAGAGGGAAACTAGCGAGCTACAATGAGCAGTTCTTC
CATSRGKLASYNEQFF
>.|TRBJ2-7|.|TRBV11-3
TGTGCCAGCAGCTACGGGAACTCCTACGAGCAGTACTTC
CASSYGNSYEQYF
>.|TRBJ2-2|.|TRBV29-1
TGCAGCGTTGACAGTAACACCGGGGAGCTGTTTTTT
CSVDSNTGELFF
>.|TRBJ2-3|.|TRBV7-3
TGTGCCAGCAGCCCTTCTAGCACAGATACGCAGTATTTT
CASSPSSTDTQYF
>.|TRBJ1-5|.|TRBV7-8
TGTGCCAGCAGCTCCGGGCGAACCGGGAGCCGGAATCAGCCCCAGCATTTT
CASSSGRTGSRNQPQHF
>.|TRBJ2-5|.|TRBV9
TGTGCCAGCAGCGTAGAAGGGGTAGGGGAGACCCAGTACTTC
CASSVEGVGETQYF
>.|TRBJ1-4|.|TRBV18
TGTGCCAGCTCACCCGGCTTTGGGGGTGAAAAACTGTTTTTT
CASSPGFGGEKLFF
>TRBD2|TRBJ2-1|.|TRBV4-3
TGCGCCAGCAGCCAAGAAAACCCGGGACTAAGCTACAATGAGCAGTTCTTC
CASSQENPGLSYNEQFF
>.|TRBJ2-5|.|TRBV4-1
TGCGCCAGCGGCGCTTTAGGGGTGGCCCAGTACTTC
CASGALGVAQYF
>TRBD2|TRBJ2-6|.|TRBV18
TGTGCCAGCTCGGGCGGGAGGGCCCGTGGGGCCAACGTCCTGACTTTC
CASSGGRARGANVLTF
>.|TRBJ1-2|once|TRBV6-2/TRBV6-3
TGTGCCAGCAGTTACCCAGACACTAACTATGGCTACACCTTC
CASSYPDTNYGYTF
>.|TRBJ1-2|.|TRBV7-9
TGTGCCAGCAGCTTAGGTTTGGGTGGATATGGCTACACCTTC
CASSLGLGGYGYTF
>.|TRBJ2-7|.|TRBV30
TGTGCCTGGAGTGGGCCGGGACTTAGTTACGAGCAGTACTTC
CAWSGPGLSYEQYF